The 7 T cell receptor beta chains presented below share a single source sample, sequenced in a study of radiotherapy plus CTLA-4 blockade in lung cancer. The method was immunoSEQ multiplex PCR; TCRdb's version includes in-frame clones alone and lacks a portion of them. This repertoire shows roughly 80,000 clones, 78% found once; its top ten account for 4%. The source was peripheral blood, collected from a patient treated with radiotherapy plus ipilimumab. The source is a human donor with non-small cell lung cancer who had a partial response to radiotherapy plus ipilimumab. Some clones in this sample may be carry-over from other donors' samples.

The genes are TRBV5-6 and TRBJ1-2, with 8 bases matching TRBD1. Germline CDR1 and CDR2: SGHDT and YYEEEE. There are 14 residues in the CDR3. Trimming at V came to 2 bases and at J to 3 bases, leaving 3 bases not matched to a gene. The CDR3 spells CASSLQGGDYGYTF. Written as DNA, the CDR3 is TGTGCCAGCAGCTTACAGGGGGGCGACTATGGCTACACCTTC.

This sequence joins TRBV27 and TRBJ2-7; TRBD2 agrees at 7 bases. The CDR3 extends over 14 amino acids. CDR1 is MNHEY, CDR2 SMNVEV, per germline (reference sequence). The V and J ends lost 8 bases and 4 bases, in that order; junction bases with no gene match: 11. CDR3 sequence: CASAKREGRYEQYF. The CDR3 DNA reads TGTGCCAGCGCGAAGCGGGAAGGGCGTTACGAGCAGTACTTC.

The gene calls are TRBV6-1 and TRBJ2-5; 13 nucleotides align to TRBD2. The CDR3 spans 15 residues. Trimming removed 4 bases from V and 5 bases from J; junction bases left unmatched: 4. Germline-derived CDR1 and CDR2 are MNHNS and SASEGT. CDR3 loop: CASSATSGGRETQYF. The CDR3 region has the DNA TGTGCCAGCAGTGCGACTAGCGGGGGGCGGGAGACCCAGTACTTC.

This clone was seen a handful of times. CDR3 sequence: CASSSKLSPSYGYTF. DNA for the CDR3: TGTGCCAGCAGCTCAAAATTAAGCCCGTCCTATGGCTACACCTTC. The chain has TRBV7-8 and TRBJ1-2; D not resolved. V lost 4 bases and J 4 bases, leaving 16 bases between the germline ends. CDR1 and CDR2 from the germline V gene are SGHVS and FQNEAQ. This CDR3 comprises 15 residues. Combining the CDR3 with reference TRBV7-8 and TRBJ1-2 gives the whole variable domain GAGVSQSPRYKVAKRGQDVALRCDPISGHVSLFWYQQALGQGPEFLTYFQNEAQLDKSGLPSDRFFAERPEGSVSTLKIQRTQQEDSAVYLCASSSKLSPSYGYTFGSGTRLTVV.

V is TRBV11-2 and J is TRBJ2-1, with TRBD2 matching over 10 bases. The V segment lost 5 bases and the J segment 5 bases; nucleotides outside the gene matches: 9. Germline-derived CDR1 and CDR2 are SGHAT and FQNNGV. The CDR3 runs to 16 residues. CDR3: CASSKYSGGKNNEQFF. The CDR3 coding sequence is TGTGCCAGCAGCAAGTATAGCGGGGGGAAAAACAATGAGCAGTTCTTC. The full variable domain, with the rest looked up from reference TRBV11-2 and TRBJ2-1, is EAGVAQSPRYKIIEKRQSVAFWCNPISGHATLYWYQQILGQGPKLLIQFQNNGVVDDSQLPKDRFSAERLKGVDSTLKIQPAKLEDSAVYLCASSKYSGGKNNEQFFGPGTRLTVL.

The chain combines TRBV6-6 with TRBJ2-1, with TRBD1 matching 8 bases. J was trimmed by 0 bases and V by 8 bases; bases with no gene match: 9. The CDR3 is 16 residues long. CDR1 is MNHNY and CDR2 is SVGAGI in the germline V gene (reference sequence). Here the CDR3 reads CASFSQGAPSYNEQFF. The DNA of the CDR3 is TGTGCCAGCTTCTCGCAGGGGGCTCCCTCCTACAATGAGCAGTTCTTC.

This chain joins TRBV19 and TRBJ1-6, with 9 bases matching TRBD1. CDR3 length: 18 residues. J lost 9 bases, V lost 9 bases, and 21 bases had no gene match. Per germline, CDR1 LNHDA and CDR2 SQIVND (reference sequence). CDR3 DNA sequence: TGTGCCAGCGATGGACCAAGCCAGGGACAGGGATTTAGTTCACCCCTCCACTTT. Its protein is CASDGPSQGQGFSSPLHF.